The rows below give T cell receptor beta chains drawn from one sample of a study of T cell responses to AZD1222 COVID-19 vaccine. Sequencing used immunoSEQ multiplex PCR; TCRdb keeps in-frame clones, though not all of them. The sample lists 140,000 to 150,000 clones, 75% to 90% occurring once. The sequences come from peripheral blood, collected on day 0 of MenACWY control vaccination. These receptor sequences come from an adult in good health. CDR3s include the opening cysteine and the closing phenylalanine or tryptophan. The D gene is left open where the match is weak. Clone size is not always given. Where it is, it says once, few, many or a class for expanded clones.

d_call cdr3_length clone_size j_call v_call cdr3_nt cdr3_aa
TRBD2 16 NA TRBJ2-3 TRBV9 TGTGCCAGCAGCTCCTCGGGGGGGCCAATAGCAGATACGCAGTATTTT CASSSSGGPIADTQYF
NA 14 NA TRBJ1-1 TRBV5-6 TGTGCCAGCAGCTTGGGTACAGCGAACACTGAAGCTTTCTTT CASSLGTANTEAFF
TRBD1 15 NA TRBJ1-6 TRBV27 TGTGCCAGCAGTTCCGGGACAGGTTATAATTCACCCCTCCACTTT CASSSGTGYNSPLHF
NA 14 few TRBJ1-4 TRBV4-1 TGCGCCAGCAGACGTATTGGCTTTAATGAAAAACTGTTTTTT CASRRIGFNEKLFF
NA 15 NA TRBJ2-5 TRBV11-2 TGTGCCAGCAGCTTGAGTGGGACCTACCAAGAGACCCAGTACTTC CASSLSGTYQETQYF
TRBD1 19 NA TRBJ2-4 TRBV6-1 TGTGCCAGCAGTGCGGGGGACAGGGGCCAATTTCTAGCCAAAAACATTCAGTACTTC CASSAGDRGQFLAKNIQYF
TRBD2 15 NA TRBJ2-1 TRBV18 TGTGCCAGCTCAGCTCAGACTAGCGGGGTCAATGAGCAGTTCTTC CASSAQTSGVNEQFF
NA 15 NA TRBJ2-2 TRBV5-5 TGTGCCAGCAGCTTGGGTAATCTGAACACCGGGGAGCTGTTTTTT CASSLGNLNTGELFF
NA 16 NA TRBJ2-1 TRBV25-1 TGTGCCAGCAGTCAACCCGGGGACAACCGATACAATGAGCAGTTCTTC CASSQPGDNRYNEQFF
NA 15 NA TRBJ1-2 TRBV5-1 TGCGCCAGCAGCTTGGGACAGGCCTTTAACTATGGCTACACCTTC CASSLGQAFNYGYTF
TRBD1 15 NA TRBJ1-4 TRBV15 TGTGCCACCAGCAGGGGGGGACAGAGTAATGAAAAACTGTTTTTT CATSRGGQSNEKLFF
TRBD2 18 NA TRBJ2-3 TRBV3-1/TRBV3-2 TGTGCCAGCAGCCAACCTGGGACTAGCGGGGGGTCCACAGATACGCAGTATTTT CASSQPGTSGGSTDTQYF
NA 15 NA TRBJ2-5 TRBV28 TGTGCCAGCAGCAACCGGGCCAGCCCCCAAGAGACCCAGTACTTC CASSNRASPQETQYF
NA 12 NA TRBJ2-2 TRBV6-1 TGTGCCAGCAGTGAAGGTCCCGGGGAGCTGTTTTTT CASSEGPGELFF
NA 15 NA TRBJ1-2 TRBV9 TGTGCCAGCAGCGCTGCCTCGGGTCCTGGGCGTGGCTACACCTTC CASSAASGPGRGYTF
TRBD1 15 NA TRBJ1-1 TRBV5-8 TGTGCCAGCAGCTGGGGGACAGTCCCGAACACTGAAGCTTTCTTT CASSWGTVPNTEAFF